This T cell receptor beta chain is drawn from a study of blood T cell repertoires in COVID-19. Study as a whole: COVID-19 samples, acute and convalescent, were from the United States, Italy and Spain. PBMCs, B-cell-depleted T cells, or T cells provided the cDNA or gDNA that made up the material.

The CDR3 covers 15 residues. The germline V gene has CDR1 KGHSH and CDR2 LQKENI. Deletions cut 3 bases from V and 3 bases from J, with 15 bases between. Authors' processing steps: Quantification of nucleated cells was approximated via reference gene primer amplification. Measured with immunoSEQ multiplex PCR; TCRdb has only the in-frame clones, and not every one. That table supplies the V and J calls and clone size; D and trimming were determined from the DNA. The data contain under 200,000 clones, about four fifths of them singletons. The TCR sequence derives from a man between 18 and 35 years old with active or convalescent COVID-19. Sequencing used peripheral blood. This chain uses TRBV18 with TRBJ2-7; tentative D call: TRBD1 (6 bases). The DNA for the CDR3 is TGTGCCAGCTCACCCCGAGGACAGATTAACTACGAGCAGTACTTC. It yields the protein CASSPRGQINYEQYF.